These 7 T cell receptor beta chains originate from one sample sequenced in a study of OX40 agonist ivuxolimab in advanced cancers. Produced via immunoSEQ multiplex PCR; TCRdb's table is partial and in-frame only. The sample holds about 66,000 clones, approximately 86% seen once. Sample: CD4+ or CD8+ T cells sorted from blood, taken in a trial of the OX40 agonist ivuxolimab. The receptors stem from an adult with an advanced solid tumor such as melanoma, head and neck, liver or kidney cancer.

The chain carries TRBV19 and TRBJ1-5; unclear D gene. With 7 bases removed from V and 4 bases from J, the gap between germline ends came to 11 bases. CDR1 and CDR2 (germline): LNHDA, SQIVND (reference sequence). This CDR3 contains 13 residues. The CDR3 bases are TGTGCCAGTACGCAGGCCGTTAATCAGCCCCAGCATTTT. It is translated as CASTQAVNQPQHF.

The rearrangement joins TRBV5-4 to TRBJ2-1; 9 nucleotides line up with TRBD2. With V trimmed by 0 bases and J by 8 bases, 6 bases remained unmatched. The CDR3 length is 15 residues. Germline V gives CDR1 SGHNT, CDR2 YYREEE (reference sequence). The DNA for the CDR3 is TGTGCCAGCAGCTTGGACGCGGGGGGGATTTATGAGCAGTTCTTC. Translating it yields CASSLDAGGIYEQFF. The full variable domain, with the rest looked up from reference TRBV5-4 and TRBJ2-1, is ETGVTQSPTHLIKTRGQQVTLRCSSQSGHNTVSWYQQALGQGPQFIFQYYREEENGRGNFPPRFSGLQFPNYSSELNVNALELDDSALYLCASSLDAGGIYEQFFGPGTRLTVL.

The chain has TRBV7-2 and TRBJ1-5; no firm D call. Germline V gives CDR1 SGHTA, CDR2 FQGNSA. CDR3 length equals 13 residues. V lost 2 bases and J 5 bases, leaving 7 bases between the germline ends. The CDR3, as DNA: TGTGCCAGCAGCTTACAGAATCATCAGCCCCAGCATTTT. This sequence encodes CASSLQNHQPQHF.

The chain is built from TRBV4-3 and TRBJ2-3; 11 positions agree with TRBD2. Germline CDR1 and CDR2: LGHNA and YSLEER. V gave up 6 bases and J gave up 2 bases; unmatched junction bases: 4. This CDR3 region has 15 residues. CDR3 nucleotide sequence: TGCGCCAGCAGTACTAGCGGGGGCTACACAGATACGCAGTATTTT. Residues: CASSTSGGYTDTQYF.

The J gene is TRBJ1-2, the V gene TRBV9; D is uncertain. This CDR3 spans 13 amino acids. Trimming took off 4 bases at V and 5 bases at J, with 12 bases between the two ends. Germline CDR1 and CDR2: SGDLS and YYNGEE. CDR3 nucleotide sequence: TGTGCCAGCAGCTCACGGACGCAATATGGCTACACCTTC. The encoded protein is CASSSRTQYGYTF.

This clone was seen once. V and J are TRBV10-3 and TRBJ2-5; D is ambiguous. This CDR3 comprises 13 residues. From germline, CDR1 is ENHRY and CDR2 SYGVKD. Trimming removed 0 bases at V and 5 bases at J, with 7 bases between. CDR3 protein: CAISESDVETQYF. For the CDR3, the DNA is TGTGCCATCAGTGAGTCTGACGTCGAGACCCAGTACTTC.

With respect to this clone: Germline is not matched at one junction end, which may reflect a read error. The same CDR3 also results from other DNA sequences found in this sample. This chain joins TRBV6-5 and TRBJ1-2, with unresolved D. Germline loops: CDR1 MNHEY, CDR2 SVGAGI. There are 15 residues in the CDR3. As DNA, the CDR3 is TGTGCAAGCAGTTACTCTACCCAAACTACAAGGGTTCGCACCTTC. It is translated as CASSYSTQTTRVRTF.